The clone carrying this T cell receptor beta chain was detected a few times. The sample comes from a study of T-cell reconstitution after alpha-beta-depleted transplantation in children. Unique molecular identifiers were built into the TCRbeta library. TCRdb processed the PCR reads anew with MiXCR; each CDR3 protein has one entry. This sample has 700,000 to 950,000 distinct CDR3 sequences; 15% to 20% occur once, and the top ten carry roughly 5%. Germline V CDR1 and CDR2: MNHEY, SVGAGI. The CDR3 sequence is 17 residues long. Germline trimming cut 2 bases from V and 5 bases from J; bases unmatched to any gene: 9.

The sequences come from PBMCs, mostly from graft donor cells, collected 360 days after TCRalphabeta/CD19-depleted stem cell transplant. The chain joins TRBV6-5 to TRBJ2-3; 11 nucleotides match TRBD2. The TCR originated in a male patient between 5 and 17 years old who had a stem cell transplant for acute lymphoblastic leukemia, so the T cells may come from the graft donor. CDR3 nucleotide sequence: TGTGCCAGCAGTTACCGGCTAGCGGGAGGTGGTAGAGATACGCAGTATTTT. Amino acids: CASSYRLAGGGRDTQYF.